Listed here are 25 T cell receptor beta chains from one sample, sequenced in a study of radiation and T cells in renal cell carcinoma. Produced via immunoSEQ multiplex PCR; TCRdb's table is partial and in-frame only. The table has 15,000 or so clones, approximately 65% seen once. This sample's treatment: treatment-naive control, cytoreductive nephrectomy. The material was tumor tissue, obtained from a patient whose treatment was nephrectomy without radiotherapy. These receptor sequences come from a man in his sixties with renal cell carcinoma.

This clone was found a few times. J is TRBJ2-2 and V is TRBV5-1; D tentatively reads TRBD1 or TRBD2 (5 bases each). Germline CDR1 and CDR2: SGHRS and YFSETQ. The CDR3 sequence is 13 residues long. V was trimmed by 5 bases and J by 8 bases, leaving 13 bases between them. The CDR3 DNA reads TGCGCCAGCAGTCCTTGGGGGATTGGGGAGCTGTTTTTT. Translating gives CASSPWGIGELFF.

The rearrangement links TRBV4-3 to TRBJ2-3; 11 positions agree with TRBD1. V trimming: 0 bases; J trimming: 4 bases; junction bases outside the gene matches: 3. The CDR3 runs 16 residues. The germline gives CDR1 LGHNA, CDR2 YSLEER. The CDR3: CASSQDRGQGADTQYF. CDR3 coding DNA: TGCGCCAGCAGCCAAGATCGGGGACAGGGGGCAGATACGCAGTATTTT.

This sequence joins TRBV6-5 and TRBJ1-4, with D hard to call. This CDR3 spans 13 amino acids. V was clipped by 8 bases and J by 8 bases, with 15 bases between them. Germline V gene sequence: CDR1 MNHEY, CDR2 SVGAGI. CDR3 DNA sequence: TGTGCCAGCGGCCCTGCCGAGCGAGAAAAACTGTTTTTT. It codes for CASGPAEREKLFF.

V gene TRBV4-1 combines with J gene TRBJ2-1; D ambiguous. CDR1 is MGHRA, CDR2 YSYEKL, per germline. Trimming pared 1 base from V and 7 bases from J, leaving 17 bases between. There are 16 residues in the CDR3. Written as DNA, the CDR3 is TGCGCCAGCAGCCAAGGGACCAGTTCGTGGAGTAATGAGCAGTTCTTC. This encodes CASSQGTSSWSNEQFF.

The count of this clone is one. The chain employs TRBV5-1 and TRBJ2-5, with a possible D match to TRBD2 (6 bases). CDR3 size: 14 residues. V lost 2 bases and J lost 2, with 10 bases in between. Looked up from germline, CDR1 is SGHRS and CDR2 is YFSETQ. Written as DNA, the CDR3 is TGCGCCAGCAGCTTCGGGGGAGGTCAAGAGACCCAGTACTTC. Amino acids: CASSFGGGQETQYF.

Comments on this clone: A far larger clone differs by one base, so this is likely a read error. The same CDR3 also results from other DNA sequences found in this sample. This rearrangement joins TRBV5-4 to TRBJ2-7; a possible D gene is TRBD1 (6 bases). The CDR3 consists of 15 residues. Per germline, CDR1 SGHNT and CDR2 YYREEE (reference sequence). The ends were cut back, 4 bases at V and 1 base at J, with 15 bases in the middle. The DNA for the CDR3 is TGTGCCAGCAGCCACTCCCTACAGGGATCCTACGAGCAGTACTTC. Translated, it gives CASSHSLQGSYEQYF.

The chain combines TRBV5-6 with TRBJ2-5; 13 positions match TRBD2. This CDR3 has 15 residues. The V and J ends lost 4 bases and 3 bases, in that order; junction bases with no gene match: 3. The germline V gene encodes CDR1 SGHDT and CDR2 YYEEEE. The CDR3, as DNA: TGTGCCAGCAGCCTAACTAGCGGGGGGGAAGAGACCCAGTACTTC. It encodes CASSLTSGGEETQYF.

The V and J genes are TRBV7-2 and TRBJ2-7; 15 nucleotides agree with TRBD2. Germline V gives CDR1 SGHTA, CDR2 FQGNSA. The ends lost 1 base at V and 0 bases at J; junction bases unmatched: 4. The CDR3 sequence is 18 residues long. The CDR3 is CASSLVSGLAGGSYEQYF. CDR3 DNA sequence: TGTGCCAGCAGCTTAGTGTCGGGACTAGCGGGAGGCTCCTACGAGCAGTACTTC.

The chain combines TRBV5-4 with TRBJ2-7; the D gene is possibly TRBD2 (6 bases). Germline CDR1 and CDR2: SGHNT and YYREEE (reference sequence). V was cut by 4 bases and J by 0 bases, with 11 bases left in between. The CDR3 runs 14 residues. The CDR3 DNA is TGTGCCAGCAGCCAAGCGGGTAGCTCCTACGAGCAGTACTTC. Its protein product is CASSQAGSSYEQYF.

The CDR3 DNA reads as TGCGCCAGCAGCTTGGCATCCCTGGGCTCCTACGAGCAGTACTTC. It encodes CASSLASLGSYEQYF. V is TRBV5-1 and J is TRBJ2-7; D unresolved. Germline V gene sequence: CDR1 SGHRS, CDR2 YFSETQ. CDR3 size: 15 residues. V dropped 0 bases and J dropped 0 bases, with 10 bases sitting between them.

In this sample, this clone turned up a few times. V is TRBV28 and J is TRBJ1-1, with D uncertain. This CDR3 is built from 12 residues. V lost 6 bases and J lost 4, with 9 bases in between. Germline lookup yields CDR1 MDHEN and CDR2 SYDVKM. CDR3 nucleotide sequence: TGTGCCAGCAGGAGGGTGGTCACTGAAGCTTTCTTT. Its protein product is CASRRVVTEAFF.

This clone showed up just once. V usage is TRBV30 and J usage is TRBJ2-5; tentative D call: TRBD1 (5 bases). Germline V lookup: CDR1 GTSNPN, CDR2 SVGIG (reference sequence). The germline V and J ends were trimmed by 1 base and 0 bases, with 6 bases remaining between them. The CDR3 is 13 amino acids. CDR3 nucleotides: TGTGCCTGGAGTGGACAGTACCAAGAGACCCAGTACTTC. This codes for CAWSGQYQETQYF.

This clone was counted a few times. This chain uses TRBV5-6 with TRBJ1-2; D is undetermined. This CDR3 has 13 amino acids. Trimming pared 4 bases from V and 4 bases from J, leaving 11 bases between. Germline V gives CDR1 SGHDT, CDR2 YYEEEE. DNA of the CDR3: TGTGCCAGCAGCCCCGGACCGGGCTATGGCTACACCTTC. Residues: CASSPGPGYGYTF.

The chain has TRBV29-1 and TRBJ1-1; 7 nucleotides align to TRBD1. The CDR3 contains 14 residues. Trimming at V came to 2 bases and at J to 1 base, leaving 4 bases not matched to a gene. Germline-derived CDR1 and CDR2 are SQVTM and ANQGSEA. The CDR3 region is CSVEMRQGNTEAFF. CDR3 in DNA: TGCAGCGTTGAAATGAGACAGGGGAACACTGAAGCTTTCTTT.

This clone turned up a few times. The gene calls are TRBV28 and TRBJ1-5; perhaps TRBD1 as D (5 bases). Deletions cut 7 bases from V and 7 bases from J, with 17 bases between. This CDR3 has 14 amino acids. Germline values: CDR1 MDHEN, CDR2 SYDVKM. CDR3 residues: CASNSGSGGQPQHF. The CDR3 nucleotides read TGTGCCAGCAATTCAGGGTCGGGGGGACAGCCCCAGCATTTT.

V is TRBV9 and J is TRBJ2-5, with TRBD2 matching over 7 bases. The length of the CDR3 is 16 residues. V shed 0 bases, J shed 7 bases, and the junction held 12 bases outside the gene matches. The germline V gene has CDR1 SGDLS and CDR2 YYNGEE. CDR3 coding DNA: TGTGCCAGCAGCGTAGATCAAGCGGGGCCCCTGGGGACCCAGTACTTC. Residues: CASSVDQAGPLGTQYF. Combining the CDR3 with reference TRBV9 and TRBJ2-5 gives the whole variable domain DSGVTQTPKHLITATGQRVTLRCSPRSGDLSVYWYQQSLDQGLQFLIQYYNGEERAKGNILERFSAQQFPDLHSELNLSSLELGDSALYFCASSVDQAGPLGTQYFGPGTRLLVL.

The CDR3 spells CASSVGEVYGYTF. For the CDR3, the DNA is TGTGCCAGCAGCGTGGGTGAGGTTTATGGCTACACCTTC. This sequence joins TRBV9 and TRBJ1-2; D is unclear. Trimming cost V 2 bases and J 5 bases, with 10 bases left between them. The V gene's germline CDR1 is SGDLS and CDR2 YYNGEE. The CDR3 spans 13 residues.

The chain recombines TRBV5-1 with TRBJ2-2, with D perhaps matching TRBD1 (6 bases). The CDR3 is 15 residues long. The germline V gene has CDR1 SGHRS and CDR2 YFSETQ. V lost 7 bases, J lost 0 bases, and 13 bases lay in between. DNA of the CDR3: TGCGCCAGCCTTCTGGGGGCCTCGAACACCGGGGAGCTGTTTTTT. Translated: CASLLGASNTGELFF.

This clone was seen just once. This chain uses TRBV6-5 with TRBJ2-7, with TRBD2 matching 9 bases. Looked up from germline, CDR1 is MNHEY and CDR2 is SVGAGI. The CDR3 covers 15 residues. V gave up 2 bases and J gave up 2 bases; unmatched junction bases: 4. For the CDR3, the DNA is TGTGCCAGCAGTTACGGTCCTAGCGGGACCTACGAGCAGTACTTC. Translating it yields CASSYGPSGTYEQYF.

V gene TRBV18 combines with J gene TRBJ2-1, with D possibly being TRBD1 (6 bases). The CDR3 totals 15 residues. CDR1 is KGHSH, CDR2 LQKENI, per germline. V was pared by 1 base and J by 4 bases, with 11 bases between. CDR3 amino acids: CASSPRGHQYNEQFF. In nucleotides, the CDR3 is TGTGCCAGCTCACCACGGGGACACCAGTACAATGAGCAGTTCTTC.

The CDR3 loop is CATSRGAGTDTQYF. CDR3 in DNA: TGTGCCACCAGCAGAGGGGCGGGCACAGATACGCAGTATTTT. The rearrangement joins TRBV15 to TRBJ2-3; D gene ambiguous. Between the trimmed V and J ends, which lost 1 base and 1 base, there was a span of 6 bases. The germline V gene has CDR1 LNHNV and CDR2 YYDKDF (reference sequence). The CDR3 contains 14 residues.

This clone was seen once. CDR3 bases: TGCGCCAGCAGCCACTCCCTACAGGGATCCTACGAGCAGTACTTC. This translates into CASSHSLQGSYEQYF. The chain uses TRBV5-1 and TRBJ2-7; possible D gene TRBD1, 6 bases. Trimming pared 4 bases from V and 1 base from J, leaving 15 bases between. In germline, CDR1 is SGHRS, CDR2 YFSETQ. This CDR3 is built from 15 residues. Drawing the rest from reference TRBV5-1 and TRBJ2-7, the complete variable domain is KAGVTQTPRYLIKTRGQQVTLSCSPISGHRSVSWYQQTPGQGLQFLFEYFSETQRNKGNFPGRFSGRQFSNSRSEMNVSTLELGDSALYLCASSHSLQGSYEQYFGPGTRLTVT.

The CDR3 DNA sequence: TGTGCCAGCAGTCCTACAGGGGCCTACGAGCAGTACTTC. This sequence encodes CASSPTGAYEQYF. The chain combines TRBV6-5 with TRBJ2-7; the match to TRBD1 covers 7 bases. Germline CDR1 reads MNHEY; CDR2 reads SVGAGI. CDR3 size: 13 residues. The V segment lost 5 bases and the J segment 2 bases; nucleotides outside the gene matches: 3.

This clone has more than one count but fewer than ten. The chain links TRBV14 to TRBJ2-3; 8 nucleotides agree with TRBD2. The CDR3 covers 19 residues. V gave up 1 base and J gave up 3 bases; unmatched junction bases: 15. Germline V gives CDR1 SGHDN, CDR2 FVKESK. CDR3 DNA sequence: TGTGCCAGCAGCCAAGGGTACGGGACTAGGGCCACATGGACAGATACGCAGTATTTT. Protein product: CASSQGYGTRATWTDTQYF. Based on the CDR3 plus reference TRBV14 and TRBJ2-3, the full variable domain is EAGVTQFPSHSVIEKGQTVTLRCDPISGHDNLYWYRRVMGKEIKFLLHFVKESKQDESGMPNNRFLAERTGGTYSTLKVQPAELEDSGVYFCASSQGYGTRATWTDTQYFGPGTRLTVL.

This clone was observed a single time. V and J are TRBV28 and TRBJ2-7; D unresolved. From germline, CDR1 is MDHEN and CDR2 SYDVKM. Trimming removed 6 bases from V and 0 bases from J, with 6 bases in between. The CDR3 is 12 amino acids. The CDR3 spells CASSWDSYEQYF. CDR3 nucleotides: TGTGCCAGCAGCTGGGACTCCTACGAGCAGTACTTC.